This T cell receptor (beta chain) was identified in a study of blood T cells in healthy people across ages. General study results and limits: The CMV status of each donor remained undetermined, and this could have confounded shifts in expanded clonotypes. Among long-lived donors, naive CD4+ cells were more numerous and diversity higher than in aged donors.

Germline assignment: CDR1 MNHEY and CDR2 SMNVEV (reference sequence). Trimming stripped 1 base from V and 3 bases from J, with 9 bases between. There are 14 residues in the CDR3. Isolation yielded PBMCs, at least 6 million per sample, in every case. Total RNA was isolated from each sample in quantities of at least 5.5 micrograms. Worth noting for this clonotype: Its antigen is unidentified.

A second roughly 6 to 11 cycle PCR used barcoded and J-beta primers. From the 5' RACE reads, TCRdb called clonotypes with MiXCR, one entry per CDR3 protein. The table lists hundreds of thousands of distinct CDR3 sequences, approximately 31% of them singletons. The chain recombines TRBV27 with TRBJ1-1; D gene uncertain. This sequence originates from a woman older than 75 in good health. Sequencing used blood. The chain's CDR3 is CASSLLGKDTEAFF. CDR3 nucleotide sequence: TGTGCCAGCAGTTTATTGGGAAAGGACACTGAAGCTTTCTTT.